The TCR beta chain under discussion was sequenced for a study of T cell repertoires in cytomegalovirus infection. The overall study: Recently identified HLA-C-restricted CMV epitopes and well-studied HLA-B-restricted CMV epitopes were used by the study. Through public TCR beta signatures, both CMV infection and matching HLA type were indicated.

TCRdb reprocessed the reads with MiXCR, giving one entry per CDR3 protein. The repertoire has 110,000 or so distinct CDR3 sequences, 30% to 35% of them found once; the top ten carry 41%. A note on this clonotype: No antigen is known for it.

The length of the CDR3 is 16 residues. V was pared by 4 bases and J by 3 bases, with 18 bases between. In germline, CDR1 is MDHEN, CDR2 SYDVKM. This sequence joins TRBV28 and TRBJ1-1, with D possibly matching TRBD1 (5 bases). This receptor was obtained from a human donor in good health (CMV status not recorded). Some clones in this sample may be carry-over from other donors' samples. Source: CD8+ T cells from cultured PBMCs, taken from culture after CMV antigen stimulation. CDR3 sequence reads: CASSSRVTVWDTEAFF. In nucleotides, the CDR3 is TGTGCCAGCAGTTCCCGCGTGACAGTTTGGGACACTGAAGCTTTCTTT.